A selection of T cell receptor beta chains follows, all from one sample in a study of CD8+CD57+ T cells in acquired aplastic anemia. TCRdb ran MiXCR on the reads and lists one entry per CDR3 protein. The repertoire includes 98,000 or so distinct CDR3 sequences, around half of them detected once, and roughly 30% sits in the top ten. Sequencing was carried out using sorted CD4+, CD8+, or CD8+CD57+ T cells (not recorded which) from PBMCs. The receptor set was obtained from a human donor in good health, serving as a control. CDR3s include the opening cysteine and the closing phenylalanine or tryptophan. The D gene is left open where the match is weak. The size entry is marked missing in some rows and otherwise reads once, few, many or a size class.

d_call: .; v_call: TRBV9; j_call: TRBJ2-3; clone_size: many; cdr3_nt: TGTGCCAGCAGCCCTTCGGGGCGGGGATTACCCACAGATACGCAGTATTTT; cdr3_aa: CASSPSGRGLPTDTQYF
d_call: TRBD2; v_call: TRBV7-3; j_call: TRBJ2-7; clone_size: .; cdr3_nt: TGTGCCAGCAGCTTTCTAGCGGGGACCTACGAGCAGTACTTC; cdr3_aa: CASSFLAGTYEQYF
d_call: TRBD1; v_call: TRBV5-1; j_call: TRBJ2-7; clone_size: .; cdr3_nt: TGCGCCAGCAGCTACACAGGGGGCAGCTACGAGCAGTACTTC; cdr3_aa: CASSYTGGSYEQYF
d_call: .; v_call: TRBV7-2; j_call: TRBJ1-3; clone_size: .; cdr3_nt: TGTGCCAGCAGCCGCGACAGGTCTGGAAACACCATATATTTT; cdr3_aa: CASSRDRSGNTIYF
d_call: .; v_call: TRBV12-5; j_call: TRBJ1-1; clone_size: .; cdr3_nt: TGTGCTAGTGGTTTGGGGGGGCCTGAAGCTTTCTTT; cdr3_aa: CASGLGGPEAFF
d_call: .; v_call: TRBV7-9; j_call: TRBJ1-2; clone_size: .; cdr3_nt: TGTGCCAGCAGCTTATGTGCTAACTATGGCTACACCTTC; cdr3_aa: CASSLCANYGYTF
d_call: .; v_call: TRBV7-6; j_call: TRBJ2-5; clone_size: .; cdr3_nt: TGTGCCAGCAGCGGAGGCGTGAAGACCCAGTACTTC; cdr3_aa: CASSGGVKTQYF
d_call: TRBD1; v_call: TRBV20-1; j_call: TRBJ1-6; clone_size: .; cdr3_nt: TGCAGTGCTAGAGACCACGGGACAGGGAGTTCACCCCTCCACTTT; cdr3_aa: CSARDHGTGSSPLHF
d_call: .; v_call: TRBV10-3; j_call: TRBJ2-3; clone_size: .; cdr3_nt: TGTGCCATCAGTCCACAGCGGGCCCGCACAGATACGCAGTATTTT; cdr3_aa: CAISPQRARTDTQYF
d_call: .; v_call: TRBV19; j_call: TRBJ2-3; clone_size: .; cdr3_nt: TGTGCCAGTAGTACGGCGGGGGCCACAGATACGCAGTATTTT; cdr3_aa: CASSTAGATDTQYF
d_call: .; v_call: TRBV5-1; j_call: TRBJ1-5; clone_size: .; cdr3_nt: TGCGCCAGCAGCTTGGGCCCGGGCAATCAGCCCCAGCATTTT; cdr3_aa: CASSLGPGNQPQHF
d_call: .; v_call: TRBV7-2; j_call: TRBJ1-2; clone_size: .; cdr3_nt: TGTGCCAGCAGCTTAGCGACCTATGGCTACACCTTC; cdr3_aa: CASSLATYGYTF
d_call: .; v_call: TRBV5-6; j_call: TRBJ2-3; clone_size: few; cdr3_nt: TGTGCCAGCAGCTCCCCCTCGACAGAAAAGGGCACAGATACGCAGTATTTT; cdr3_aa: CASSSPSTEKGTDTQYF
d_call: .; v_call: TRBV2; j_call: TRBJ2-3; clone_size: .; cdr3_nt: TGTGCCAGCAGGGGGATGGTCACAGATACGCAGTATTTT; cdr3_aa: CASRGMVTDTQYF
d_call: .; v_call: TRBV9; j_call: TRBJ1-2; clone_size: .; cdr3_nt: TGTGCCAGCAGCTTGGTGGGGGATAATGGCTACACCTTC; cdr3_aa: CASSLVGDNGYTF
d_call: .; v_call: TRBV7-9; j_call: TRBJ1-2; clone_size: many; cdr3_nt: TGTGCCAGCAGCGCAGAGGCGAGCTCTGGTGGCTACACCTTC; cdr3_aa: CASSAEASSGGYTF
d_call: .; v_call: TRBV29-1; j_call: TRBJ2-3; clone_size: .; cdr3_nt: TGCAGCGTTGAAAAGTCCTCAGATACGCAGTATTTT; cdr3_aa: CSVEKSSDTQYF
d_call: .; v_call: TRBV25-1; j_call: TRBJ2-1; clone_size: .; cdr3_nt: TGTGCCAGCAGAGGGAGGGGGGGCTTCTCCTACAATGAGCAGTTCTTC; cdr3_aa: CASRGRGGFSYNEQFF
d_call: TRBD1; v_call: TRBV4-3; j_call: TRBJ2-7; clone_size: .; cdr3_nt: TGCGCCAGCGGCCAAGCGGAAGGGGGCGCCTACGAGCAGTACTTC; cdr3_aa: CASGQAEGGAYEQYF
d_call: TRBD1; v_call: TRBV12-3/TRBV12-4; j_call: TRBJ2-7; clone_size: many; cdr3_nt: TGTGCCAGCAGTGCCGGGACAGTCGGGCAGTACTTC; cdr3_aa: CASSAGTVGQYF
d_call: TRBD2; v_call: TRBV20-1; j_call: TRBJ2-1; clone_size: few; cdr3_nt: TGCAGTGCTGGAGGGGCCAGCGGGGGGGCCGATGAGCAGTTCTTC; cdr3_aa: CSAGGASGGADEQFF